Below are 19 T cell receptor beta chains sequenced from a single sample in a study of T-cell reconstitution after alpha-beta-depleted transplantation in children. This sample's TCRbeta library carried unique molecular identifier barcodes. TCRdb recomputed calls from the PCR reads with MiXCR, one row per CDR3 protein. This table has 40,000 to 55,000 distinct CDR3 sequences, around 9% appearing once. The sequenced sample was PBMCs, mostly from graft donor cells, obtained 60 days after TCRalphabeta/CD19-depleted stem cell transplant. These receptors were collected from a male patient between 2 and 15 years old who had a stem cell transplant for chronic granulomatous disease, so the T cells may come from the graft donor.

This clonotype was found many times. The V and J genes are TRBV28 and TRBJ2-1, with D possibly being TRBD1 (5 bases). CDR1 MDHEN and CDR2 SYDVKM come from the germline V gene. The CDR3 sequence is 14 residues long. The V end lost 7 bases, the J end lost 9 bases, and 19 bases lay between the germline ends. The CDR3 nucleotides are TGTGCCAGCAAGGGCAGGGAAAGGGTGAGTGAGCAGTTCTTC. Its protein is CASKGRERVSEQFF.

This chain links TRBV2 with TRBJ2-1; the D gene could be TRBD1 or TRBD2 (5 bases each). Per germline, CDR1 SNHLY and CDR2 FYNNEI. This CDR3 region has 15 residues. Trimming removed 8 bases from V and 4 bases from J, with 18 bases in between. CDR3 residues: CASSEWDRGYNEQFF. CDR3 nucleotides: TGTGCCAGCTCTGAGTGGGACCGCGGGTACAATGAGCAGTTCTTC.

This clonotype was recorded at least ten times. The rearrangement links TRBV27 to TRBJ2-7; 12 nucleotides agree with TRBD2. CDR3 length: 13 amino acids. The germline gives CDR1 MNHEY, CDR2 SMNVEV (reference sequence). J gave up 4 bases and V 8 bases, and 3 bases lay outside the gene matches. The CDR3 loop reads CASGLAGRYEQYF. The DNA of the CDR3 is TGTGCCAGCGGACTAGCGGGACGGTACGAGCAGTACTTC.

This clonotype was recorded at least ten times. The chain employs TRBV10-3 and TRBJ2-7, with 11 bases identical to TRBD1. CDR3 length: 14 residues. Germline CDR1 is ENHRY and CDR2 is SYGVKD. Losses at the gene ends were 10 bases for V and 0 bases for J; bases not matched to a gene: 5. This CDR3 reads CATRDRGSSYEQYF. The CDR3 DNA sequence: TGTGCCACCAGGGACAGGGGGTCCTCCTACGAGCAGTACTTC.

The chain joins TRBV7-6 to TRBJ2-7; the match to TRBD2 covers 11 bases. This CDR3 comprises 18 residues. V was clipped by 5 bases and J by 7 bases; unmatched bases: 19. Germline CDR1 and CDR2: SGHVS and FNYEAQ. The CDR3 is CASSAAGTSGGFGGEQYF. The DNA of the CDR3 is TGTGCCAGCAGCGCCGCCGGGACTAGCGGAGGGTTCGGGGGAGAGCAGTACTTC. Full variable domain (remainder filled in from reference TRBV7-6 and TRBJ2-7): GAGVSQSPRYKVTKRGQDVALRCDPISGHVSLYWYRQALGQGPEFLTYFNYEAQQDKSGLPNDRFSAERPEGSISTLTIQRTEQRDSAMYRCASSAAGTSGGFGGEQYFGPGTRLTVT.

The table lists this clonotype with many counts. The rearrangement joins TRBV24-1 to TRBJ2-2, with D possibly TRBD2 on 6 matching bases. From germline, CDR1 is KGHDR and CDR2 SFDVKD. Trimming cost V 9 bases and J 6 bases, with 13 bases left between them. The CDR3 has 13 amino acids. The CDR3 nucleotides read TGTGCCACCGCCGGGACTCCGTCCGGGGAGCTGTTTTTT. Translated: CATAGTPSGELFF.

The table lists this clonotype with many counts. V gene TRBV27 combines with J gene TRBJ2-7; D may match TRBD1 or TRBD2 (6 bases each). CDR1 and CDR2 (germline): MNHEY, SMNVEV (reference sequence). The CDR3 runs 18 residues. The germline V and J ends were trimmed by 5 bases and 0 bases, with 23 bases remaining between them. The CDR3 region is CASSTTQGLPGSSYEQYF. The DNA for the CDR3 is TGTGCCAGCAGTACAACACAGGGACTCCCGGGGTCCTCCTACGAGCAGTACTTC.

There are many counts of this clonotype. The chain is built from TRBV6-1 and TRBJ2-1; D might be TRBD2 (6 bases). V lost 6 bases and J lost 3, with 21 bases in between. Per the germline V gene, CDR1 is MNHNS and CDR2 is SASEGT. CDR3 length: 17 amino acids. The CDR3 spells CASRNTMGVADYNEQFF. Written as DNA, the CDR3 is TGTGCCAGCAGGAATACGATGGGGGTAGCGGACTACAATGAGCAGTTCTTC.

This clonotype has ten or more counts. This sequence joins TRBV15 and TRBJ2-5; 11 positions agree with TRBD1. V gave up 6 bases and J gave up 4 bases; unmatched junction bases: 7. Germline lookup yields CDR1 LNHNV and CDR2 YYDKDF (reference sequence). This CDR3 has 15 amino acids. Written as DNA, the CDR3 is TGTGCCACCAGAGAACGGGGACAGGGGGTAGAGACCCAGTACTTC. Translating it yields CATRERGQGVETQYF.

This clonotype was detected ten times or more. CDR3 in DNA: TGTGCCAGCAGCTTAAAGTCTCCCTTGGATACGCAGTATTTT. This sequence encodes CASSLKSPLDTQYF. This chain uses TRBV11-2 with TRBJ2-3; D remains unclear. V lost 2 bases, J lost 6 bases, and 12 bases lay in between. This CDR3 has 14 residues. Germline lookup yields CDR1 SGHAT and CDR2 FQNNGV.

This clonotype was detected many times. The chain recombines TRBV7-9 with TRBJ1-4; possibly TRBD1 for D (5 bases). Germline V gene data show CDR1 as SEHNR and CDR2 as FQNEAQ (reference sequence). V lost 3 bases and J 2 bases, leaving 7 bases between the germline ends. The CDR3 is made up of 14 amino acids. CDR3 DNA: TGTGCCAGCAGCTTCGGGGGGACTAATGAAAAACTGTTTTTT. Its protein is CASSFGGTNEKLFF.

This clonotype was counted between two and nine times. The chain uses TRBV18 and TRBJ1-2; D might be TRBD1 (5 bases). The CDR3 contains 15 residues. Germline assignment: CDR1 KGHSH and CDR2 LQKENI. V was pared by 3 bases and J by 1 base, with 12 bases between. This chain's CDR3 is CASSPQGGFNYGYTF. The CDR3 DNA follows: TGTGCCAGCTCACCTCAGGGAGGTTTTAACTATGGCTACACCTTC.

This clonotype has a count of ten or more. V usage is TRBV20-1 and J usage is TRBJ2-1; no clear D gene. Between the trimmed V and J ends, which lost 6 bases and 4 bases, there was a span of 19 bases. Germline V lookup: CDR1 DFQATT, CDR2 SNEGSKA (reference sequence). This CDR3 is built from 15 residues. The CDR3, as DNA: TGCAGTGCACTGGACCGACGGACCCCTTACAATGAGCAGTTCTTC. It is translated as CSALDRRTPYNEQFF.

For the CDR3, the DNA is TGTGCCAGCAGGCCAGGGGCAGCTGGAAACACCATATATTTT. It encodes CASRPGAAGNTIYF. The chain couples TRBV12-3 or TRBV12-4 to TRBJ1-3; D perhaps matches TRBD1 (6 bases). The CDR3 contains 14 residues. V was pared by 6 bases and J by 2 bases, with 11 bases between.

This clonotype appeared many times. The chain is built from TRBV20-1 and TRBJ1-1; D perhaps matches TRBD1 (5 bases). This CDR3 is 14 amino acids long. The ends were cut back, 3 bases at V and 1 base at J, with 12 bases in the middle. CDR1 and CDR2 from the germline V gene are DFQATT and SNEGSKA (reference sequence). CDR3: CSASSGQPNTEAFF. For the CDR3, the DNA is TGCAGTGCTAGTTCGGGGCAGCCGAACACTGAAGCTTTCTTT.

The rearrangement links TRBV11-2 to TRBJ1-4, with 7 nucleotides matching TRBD1. The CDR3 loop spans 17 amino acids. With 0 bases clipped from V and 5 bases from J, the junction kept 9 bases outside the gene matches. Germline CDR1 is SGHAT and CDR2 is FQNNGV. The CDR3 protein is CASSLESDRRSNEKLFF. In DNA, the CDR3 is TGTGCCAGCAGCTTAGAGTCGGACAGGCGCTCAAATGAAAAACTGTTTTTT.

This clonotype was recorded a few times. The CDR3 loop reads CASSVRGGYGYTF. The CDR3, as DNA: TGTGCCAGCAGTGTCCGAGGGGGGTATGGCTACACCTTC. V usage is TRBV2 and J usage is TRBJ1-2, with D possibly being TRBD1 (6 bases). Trimming took 4 bases from V and 5 from J, leaving 11 bases between them. The germline CDR1 and CDR2 sequences are SNHLY and FYNNEI. The CDR3 contains 13 residues.

This clonotype was counted ten times or more. The CDR3 loop reads CASTGTSVYTDTQYF. CDR3 coding DNA: TGTGCCAGCACCGGGACTAGCGTATATACGGATACGCAGTATTTT. J is TRBJ2-3 and V is TRBV2; 10 bases fit TRBD2. V lost 7 bases to trimming and J lost 6 bases; unmatched junction nucleotides: 10. CDR3 size: 15 residues. Germline-derived CDR1 and CDR2 are SNHLY and FYNNEI.

V gene TRBV12-3 or TRBV12-4 combines with J gene TRBJ2-1; D is ambiguous. This CDR3 contains 14 residues. V was pared by 4 bases and J by 5 bases, with 12 bases between. Here the CDR3 reads CASSSGFMNNEQFF. CDR3 nucleotides: TGTGCCAGCAGTTCCGGATTTATGAACAATGAGCAGTTCTTC.